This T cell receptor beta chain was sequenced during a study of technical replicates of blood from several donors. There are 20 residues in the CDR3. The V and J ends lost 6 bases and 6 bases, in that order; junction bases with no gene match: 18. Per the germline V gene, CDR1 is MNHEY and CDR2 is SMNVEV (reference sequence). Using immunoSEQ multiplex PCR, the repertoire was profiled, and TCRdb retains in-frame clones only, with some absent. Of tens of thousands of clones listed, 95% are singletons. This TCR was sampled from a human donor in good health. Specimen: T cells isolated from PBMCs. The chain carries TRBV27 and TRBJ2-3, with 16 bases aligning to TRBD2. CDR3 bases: TGTGCCAGCAGCCGTTTCAAAACCGGGACTAGCGGGAGGGCCTTTGATACGCAGTATTTT. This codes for CASSRFKTGTSGRAFDTQYF.